This is a list of T cell receptor beta chains from one sample in a study of blood T cell repertoires in COVID-19. Method: immunoSEQ multiplex PCR; TCRdb's copy keeps in-frame clones and lacks some. The sample records some 70,000 clones, around 85% being singletons. The sample was peripheral blood. The receptors come from a woman aged 45-65 years with acute or convalescent COVID-19. The conserved cysteine and the conserved F or W are not part of the CDR3 here.

CDR3: SVGEGDQPQH
length: 10
V: TRBV29-1
J: TRBJ1-5

CDR3: ASRLQYRATNEKLF
length: 14
V: TRBV7-8
J: TRBJ1-4

CDR3: ASSPPRENTEAF
length: 12
V: TRBV7-9
J: TRBJ1-1

CDR3: ASSVGGTGDTYEQY
length: 14
V: TRBV9
J: TRBJ2-7

CDR3: AWRKQGVGELF
length: 11
V: TRBV30
J: TRBJ2-2

CDR3: ASSLAGGAKPQH
length: 12
V: TRBV7-2
J: TRBJ1-5

CDR3: ASSLRLTGDYNNSPLH
length: 16
V: TRBV7-9
J: TRBJ1-6

CDR3: ASSLGAENQPQH
length: 12
V: TRBV7-8
J: TRBJ1-5

CDR3: ASSNSGPPEAF
length: 11
V: TRBV21-1
J: TRBJ1-1

CDR3: AISDIGTEGNSPLH
length: 14
V: TRBV10-3
J: TRBJ1-6

CDR3: ASSLAGGGYGYT
length: 12
V: TRBV27
J: TRBJ1-2

CDR3: ASSLRGQLAKNIQY
length: 14
V: TRBV27
J: TRBJ2-4

CDR3: ASTPEGGGGYGYT
length: 13
V: TRBV2
J: TRBJ1-2

CDR3: ASSPQGNTEAF
length: 11
V: TRBV19
J: TRBJ1-1

CDR3: ASSLGQHWGEQF
length: 12
V: TRBV7-3
J: TRBJ2-1

CDR3: ASWSMGGEINTEAF
length: 14
V: TRBV10-1
J: TRBJ1-1

CDR3: ASSLVTSGTNEQF
length: 13
V: TRBV5-1
J: TRBJ2-1

CDR3: ASSFRQGHTGELF
length: 13
V: TRBV7-9
J: TRBJ2-2

CDR3: ASSLAAYSGNTIY
length: 13
V: TRBV7-2
J: TRBJ1-3

CDR3: ASSPGDHYGYT
length: 11
V: TRBV9
J: TRBJ1-2

CDR3: ASSLQAQRKAF
length: 11
V: TRBV12-3/TRBV12-4
J: TRBJ1-1

CDR3: ASSITGGSYEQY
length: 12
V: TRBV18
J: TRBJ2-7

CDR3: ASSQSLRTGGFGYT
length: 14
V: TRBV3-1/TRBV3-2
J: TRBJ1-2